These 3 T cell receptor beta chains were all obtained from the same sample, sequenced in a study of T cells after posttransplantation cyclophosphamide. Methotrexate plus calcineurin inhibitor accompanied controls' myeloablative marrow transplants; sampling was 1 year later. Sequencing was performed with immunoSEQ multiplex PCR; in TCRdb, only in-frame clones are kept and a portion is missing. The data contain more than 20,000 clones, 80% to 90% of them singletons. Sequencing was performed on PBMCs, taken approximately twelve months after allogeneic stem cell transplant with calcineurin inhibitor and methotrexate. The receptors shown here come from a female patient between 25 and 45 years old who received an allogeneic stem cell transplant from an unrelated donor, was CMV-positive, and had acute and chronic GVHD. The T cells may come from the graft donor.

The chain has TRBV19 and TRBJ1-4; 8 positions agree with TRBD1. The CDR3 totals 15 residues. J lost 6 bases, V lost 3 bases, and 6 bases had no gene match. CDR1 is LNHDA, CDR2 SQIVND, per germline (reference sequence). The CDR3 sequence is CASSISGTGHEKLFF. DNA for the CDR3: TGTGCCAGTAGTATCTCCGGGACAGGTCATGAAAAACTGTTTTTT.

The chain links TRBV29-1 to TRBJ2-2; D is unclear. CDR1 SQVTM and CDR2 ANQGSEA come from the germline V gene. The length of the CDR3 is 14 residues. V shed 4 bases and J shed 0 bases, with 9 bases lying between them. CDR3 loop: CSVVYTTNTGELFF. The CDR3 nucleotides are TGCAGCGTTGTATACACAACGAACACCGGGGAGCTGTTTTTT.

The chain carries TRBV7-2 and TRBJ2-1; TRBD1 aligns across 9 bases. Germline values: CDR1 SGHTA, CDR2 FQGNSA. This CDR3 contains 15 residues. V shed 6 bases, J shed 2 bases, and the junction held 5 bases outside the gene matches. The CDR3 DNA sequence: TGTGCCAGCAGATTCGACAGGGGGGCCTACAATGAGCAGTTCTTC. The encoded protein is CASRFDRGAYNEQFF. The full variable domain, completed using reference TRBV7-2 and TRBJ2-1, is GAGVSQSPSNKVTEKGKDVELRCDPISGHTALYWYRQSLGQGLEFLIYFQGNSAPDKSGLPSDRFSAERTGGSVSTLTIQRTQQEDSAVYLCASRFDRGAYNEQFFGPGTRLTVL.